This passage covers 18 T cell receptor beta chains from one sample sequenced in a study of T cell changes during pregnancy in multiple sclerosis. Data came from immunoSEQ multiplex PCR; TCRdb stores just in-frame clones and leaves some out. The table records about 47,000 clones, roughly nine tenths of them present only once. The starting material was CD8+ T cells from peripheral blood mononuclear cells, obtained in the second trimester of pregnancy. The receptors were gathered from a female donor with multiple sclerosis, enrolled in a pregnancy study.

A single count supports this clone. This could be a read error, since a much larger clone is one nucleotide away. This CDR3 is also generated by other DNA sequences in the sample. V and J are TRBV6-4 and TRBJ2-3, with TRBD2 matching over 11 bases. CDR3 size: 16 residues. Germline CDR1 MRHNA, CDR2 SNTAGT. Losses at the gene ends were 0 bases for V and 1 base for J; bases not matched to a gene: 0. This CDR3 reads CASSDSSGGGTDTQYF. In DNA, the CDR3 is TGTGCCAGCAGTGACTCTAGCGGGGGGGGCACAGATACGCAGTATTTT.

The chain is built from TRBV2 and TRBJ1-2; D is unclear. This CDR3 spans 12 amino acids. Germline loops: CDR1 SNHLY, CDR2 FYNNEI. Trimming took off 4 bases at V and 6 bases at J, with 9 bases between the two ends. Here the CDR3 DNA reads TGTGCCAGCAGTGGTAACAGTAATGGCTACACCTTC. Protein: CASSGNSNGYTF.

The chain links TRBV7-6 to TRBJ1-1, with 10 bases fitting TRBD1. From germline, CDR1 is SGHVS and CDR2 FNYEAQ. The CDR3 is made up of 15 amino acids. Germline trimming cut 5 bases from V and 0 bases from J; bases unmatched to any gene: 3. As DNA, the CDR3 is TGTGCCAGCAGCGCGGGACAGGGGTTGAACACTGAAGCTTTCTTT. Its protein product is CASSAGQGLNTEAFF.

V is TRBV15 and J is TRBJ2-1; possible D gene TRBD2, 6 bases. Trimming removed 0 bases at V and 4 bases at J, with 7 bases between. Per germline, CDR1 LNHNV and CDR2 YYDKDF (reference sequence). The CDR3 length is 14 residues. CDR3 bases: TGTGCCACCAGCAGAGATCGGGAGTACAATGAGCAGTTCTTC. Encoded protein: CATSRDREYNEQFF.

CDR3 sequence (DNA): TGTGCCAGCAGCCTGGGAGCTTATGGCTACACCTTC. This codes for CASSLGAYGYTF. The chain recombines TRBV11-2 with TRBJ1-2; no clear D gene. Germline-derived CDR1 and CDR2 are SGHAT and FQNNGV. The CDR3 is made up of 12 amino acids. Trimming cost V 5 bases and J 5 bases, with 9 bases left between them.

This rearrangement joins TRBV6-1 to TRBJ2-5, with 7 bases fitting TRBD1. Germline V gene lookup returns CDR1 MNHNS and CDR2 SASEGT. The J segment lost 1 base and the V segment lost 7 bases, leaving 3 bases of the junction unmatched. The CDR3 covers 13 residues. CDR3 sequence (DNA): TGTGCCAGCACCTACAGGGGCCAAGAGACCCAGTACTTC. Residues: CASTYRGQETQYF.

For the CDR3, the DNA is TGTGCCAGCAGCCCCGCGGGGCGGTACGAGCAGTACTTC. Translating gives CASSPAGRYEQYF. This chain joins TRBV13 and TRBJ2-7; TRBD2 is a possible D gene (6 bases). Between the trimmed V and J ends, which lost 5 bases and 4 bases, there was a span of 12 bases. The CDR3 consists of 13 residues. The V gene's germline CDR1 is PRHDT and CDR2 FYEKMQ (reference sequence).

The chain has TRBV7-9 and TRBJ2-7; 9 bases are shared with TRBD1. The CDR3 runs to 15 residues. The germline CDR1 and CDR2 sequences are SEHNR and FQNEAQ (reference sequence). After removal of 5 bases from V and 1 base from J, the junction contained 6 bases not matched to a gene. The CDR3 bases are TGTGCCAGCAGCGATCCCGGGACAGGGTCCTACGAGCAGTACTTC. It yields the protein CASSDPGTGSYEQYF.

V is TRBV9 and J is TRBJ1-2; D gene unclear. CDR3 length: 15 residues. Trimming cost V 0 bases and J 9 bases, with 18 bases left between them. Per germline, CDR1 SGDLS and CDR2 YYNGEE. CDR3 DNA: TGTGCCAGCAGCGTAGCGTCCCAAGATGCTAGCAGCTACACCTTC. Translation: CASSVASQDASSYTF.

This sequence joins TRBV27 and TRBJ2-6; no definite D call. This CDR3 spans 15 amino acids. With 6 bases removed from V and 0 bases from J, the gap between germline ends came to 9 bases. CDR1 is MNHEY and CDR2 is SMNVEV in the germline V gene (reference sequence). The DNA for the CDR3 is TGTGCCAGCAGCTGGTCCAGCTCTGGGGCCAACGTCCTGACTTTC. It translates to CASSWSSSGANVLTF.

The V call is TRBV4-2, the J call TRBJ2-7; tentative D call: TRBD2 (5 bases). The CDR3 has 12 residues. Germline V gene sequence: CDR1 LGHNA, CDR2 YNFKEQ. V was pared by 4 bases and J by 6 bases, with 10 bases between. The CDR3 reads CASSPGSAEQYF. The CDR3 bases are TGTGCCAGCAGCCCGGGGTCGGCCGAGCAGTACTTC.

The V and J genes are TRBV5-6 and TRBJ2-7, with 9 bases that match TRBD2. CDR3 size: 13 residues. The germline V gene encodes CDR1 SGHDT and CDR2 YYEEEE. Trimming removed 4 bases from V and 4 bases from J; junction bases left unmatched: 3. CDR3 DNA: TGTGCCAGCAGCGATGGACTAGCGTACGAGCAGTACTTC. As protein: CASSDGLAYEQYF. The variable domain in full, completed from reference TRBV5-6 and TRBJ2-7, reads DAGVTQSPTHLIKTRGQQVTLRCSPKSGHDTVSWYQQALGQGPQFIFQYYEEEERQRGNFPDRFSGHQFPNYSSELNVNALLLGDSALYLCASSDGLAYEQYFGPGTRLTVT.

V and J are TRBV25-1 and TRBJ1-1, with a tentative D call TRBD1 (5 bases). Trimming shortened V by 1 base and J by 1 base, and 10 bases separated the two germline ends. Germline V CDR1 and CDR2: MGHDK, SYGVNS. This CDR3 spans 15 amino acids. CDR3 loop: CASSEWGRWNTEAFF. The CDR3 DNA is TGTGCCAGCAGTGAATGGGGCAGGTGGAACACTGAAGCTTTCTTT. The complete variable domain, with remaining parts taken from reference TRBV25-1 and TRBJ1-1, reads EADIYQTPRYLVIGTGKKITLECSQTMGHDKMYWYQQDPGMELHLIHYSYGVNSTEKGDLSSESTVSRIRTEHFPLTLESARPSHTSQYLCASSEWGRWNTEAFFGQGTRLTVV.

The V and J genes are TRBV19 and TRBJ2-7, with D perhaps TRBD2 (5 bases). Trimming stripped 10 bases from V and 0 bases from J, with 22 bases between. There are 16 residues in the CDR3. Germline V lookup: CDR1 LNHDA, CDR2 SQIVND (reference sequence). CDR3 nucleotides: TGTGCCACCTTAAACCAGTCCGGGGTGGGCTCCTACGAGCAGTACTTC. Translated, it gives CATLNQSGVGSYEQYF.

The chain's CDR3 is CASSEGQANTGELFF. The CDR3 DNA sequence: TGTGCCAGCAGTGAGGGACAGGCGAACACCGGGGAGCTGTTTTTT. This chain links TRBV6-4 with TRBJ2-2; TRBD1 matches at 8 bases. Germline V gene lookup returns CDR1 MRHNA and CDR2 SNTAGT. This CDR3 comprises 15 residues. With V trimmed by 3 bases and J by 0 bases, 0 bases remained unmatched.

CDR3 residues: CASSLDRGSYNEQFF. DNA for the CDR3: TGCGCCAGCAGCCTGGACAGGGGGTCCTACAATGAGCAGTTCTTC. V and J are TRBV4-1 and TRBJ2-1; 10 nucleotides match TRBD1. Germline CDR1 reads MGHRA; CDR2 reads YSYEKL. Unmatched junction bases numbered 1, after V lost 4 bases and J lost 1 base. The length of the CDR3 is 15 residues.

The chain uses TRBV5-5 and TRBJ1-5; no reliable D call. V was pared by 2 bases and J by 6 bases, with 15 bases between. Germline V CDR1 and CDR2: SGHKS, YYEKEE (reference sequence). The CDR3 is 15 residues long. The CDR3 here is CASSFPKPRVQPQHF. The CDR3, as DNA: TGTGCCAGCAGCTTCCCCAAACCTAGAGTTCAGCCCCAGCATTTT. The full variable domain, in which reference TRBV5-5 and TRBJ1-5 provide the parts outside the CDR3, is DAGVTQSPTHLIKTRGQQVTLRCSPISGHKSVSWYQQVLGQGPQFIFQYYEKEERGRGNFPDRFSARQFPNYSSELNVNALLLGDSALYLCASSFPKPRVQPQHFGDGTRLSIL.

V is TRBV4-1 and J is TRBJ1-5, with D possibly being TRBD1 (6 bases). The length of the CDR3 is 17 residues. Germline loops: CDR1 MGHRA, CDR2 YSYEKL. The germline V and J ends were trimmed by 5 bases and 4 bases, with 21 bases remaining between them. DNA of the CDR3: TGCGCCAGCAGCTCCACCGCGTCTACAGGGTTGAATCAGCCCCAGCATTTT. This sequence encodes CASSSTASTGLNQPQHF.